This T cell receptor beta chain originates from a study of identical twins. The CDR3 sequence is 17 residues long. Germline V gives CDR1 SGHRS, CDR2 YFSETQ. The V segment lost 7 bases and the J segment 5 bases; nucleotides outside the gene matches: 16. This clonotype occurred a few times. TCRdb re-called the 5' RACE reads with MiXCR, one entry per CDR3 protein. The sample lists some 1,700,000 distinct CDR3 sequences; about 32% were seen once. The source of this sequence is a newborn girl in good health. The sequenced material came from cord blood. This sequence joins TRBV5-1 and TRBJ2-7, with TRBD2 identical over 12 bases. CDR3: CASRYQPSGGARHEQYF. The CDR3 DNA reads as TGCGCCAGCCGATACCAGCCTAGCGGGGGGGCCAGACACGAGCAGTACTTC.